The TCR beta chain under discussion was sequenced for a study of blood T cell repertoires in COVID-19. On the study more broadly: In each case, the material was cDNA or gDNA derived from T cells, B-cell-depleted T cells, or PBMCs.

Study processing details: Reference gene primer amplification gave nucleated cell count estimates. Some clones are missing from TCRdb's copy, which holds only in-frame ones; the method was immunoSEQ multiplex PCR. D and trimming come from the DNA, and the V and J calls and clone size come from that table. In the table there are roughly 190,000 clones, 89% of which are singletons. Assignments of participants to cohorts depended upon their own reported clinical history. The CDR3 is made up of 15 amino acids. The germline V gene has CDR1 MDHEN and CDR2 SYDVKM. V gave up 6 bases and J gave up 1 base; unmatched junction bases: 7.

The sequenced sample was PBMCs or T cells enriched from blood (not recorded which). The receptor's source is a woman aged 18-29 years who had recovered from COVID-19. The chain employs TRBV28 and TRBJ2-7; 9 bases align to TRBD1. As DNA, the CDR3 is TGTGCCAGCAGAGAAACCGGGACAGGGTCCTACGAGCAGTACTTC. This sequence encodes CASRETGTGSYEQYF.